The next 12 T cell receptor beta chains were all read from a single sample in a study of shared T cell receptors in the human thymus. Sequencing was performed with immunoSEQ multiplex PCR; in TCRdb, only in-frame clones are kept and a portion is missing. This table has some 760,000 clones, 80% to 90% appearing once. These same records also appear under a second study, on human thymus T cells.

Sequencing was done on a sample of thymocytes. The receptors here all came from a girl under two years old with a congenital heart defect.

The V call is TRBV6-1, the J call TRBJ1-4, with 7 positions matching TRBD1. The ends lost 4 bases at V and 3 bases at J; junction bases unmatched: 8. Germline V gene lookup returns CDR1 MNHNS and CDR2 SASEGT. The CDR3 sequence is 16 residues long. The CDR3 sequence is CASSVWETGSNEKLFF. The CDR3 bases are TGTGCCAGCAGTGTTTGGGAGACAGGGTCTAATGAAAAACTGTTTTTT.

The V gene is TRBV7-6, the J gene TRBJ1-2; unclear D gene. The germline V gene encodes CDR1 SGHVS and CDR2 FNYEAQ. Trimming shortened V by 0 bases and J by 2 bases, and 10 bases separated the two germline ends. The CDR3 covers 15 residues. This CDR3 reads CASSLALGDNYGYTF. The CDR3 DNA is TGTGCCAGCAGCTTAGCGCTCGGAGACAACTATGGCTACACCTTC.

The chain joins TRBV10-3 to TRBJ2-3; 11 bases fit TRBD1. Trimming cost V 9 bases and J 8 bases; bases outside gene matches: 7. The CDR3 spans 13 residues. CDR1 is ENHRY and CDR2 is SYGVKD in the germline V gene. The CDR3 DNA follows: TGTGCCATAGGGACAGGGGGAAGATGTACGCAGTATTTT. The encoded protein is CAIGTGGRCTQYF.

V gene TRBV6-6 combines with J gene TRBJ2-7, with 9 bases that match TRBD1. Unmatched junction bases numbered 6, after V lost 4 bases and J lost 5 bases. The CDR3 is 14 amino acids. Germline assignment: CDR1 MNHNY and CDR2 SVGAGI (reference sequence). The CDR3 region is CASSSRQGVHEQYF. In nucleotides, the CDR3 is TGTGCCAGCAGTTCGAGACAGGGGGTCCACGAGCAGTACTTC.

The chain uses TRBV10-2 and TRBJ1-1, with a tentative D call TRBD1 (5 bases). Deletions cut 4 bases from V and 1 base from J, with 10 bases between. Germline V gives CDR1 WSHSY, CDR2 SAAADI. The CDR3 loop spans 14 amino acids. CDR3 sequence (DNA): TGCGCCAGCAGTGGGGAGGGACGGAACACTGAAGCTTTCTTT. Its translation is CASSGEGRNTEAFF.

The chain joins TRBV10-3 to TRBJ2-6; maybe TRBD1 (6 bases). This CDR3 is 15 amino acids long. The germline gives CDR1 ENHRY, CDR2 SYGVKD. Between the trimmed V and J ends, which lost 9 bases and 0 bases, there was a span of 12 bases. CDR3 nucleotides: TGTGCCATACCGACAGGACACTCTGGGGCCAACGTCCTGACTTTC. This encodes CAIPTGHSGANVLTF.

As DNA, the CDR3 is TGTGCCACCAGCAGAGTGAGGTTGGCTTTAACGGGACAGGGGGACAACGAGCAGTACTTC. This sequence encodes CATSRVRLALTGQGDNEQYF. This chain links TRBV15 with TRBJ2-7, with 11 bases that match TRBD1. Losses at the gene ends were 1 base for V and 5 bases for J; bases not matched to a gene: 19. The CDR3 sequence is 20 residues long. The germline CDR1 and CDR2 sequences are LNHNV and YYDKDF (reference sequence).

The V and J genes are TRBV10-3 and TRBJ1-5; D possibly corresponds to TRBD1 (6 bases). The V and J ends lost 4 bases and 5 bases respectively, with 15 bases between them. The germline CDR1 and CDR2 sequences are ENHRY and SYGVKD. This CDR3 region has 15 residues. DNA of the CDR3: TGTGCCATCAGTGGCGAAGGGGGAAAGGATCAGCCCCAGCATTTT. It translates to CAISGEGGKDQPQHF.

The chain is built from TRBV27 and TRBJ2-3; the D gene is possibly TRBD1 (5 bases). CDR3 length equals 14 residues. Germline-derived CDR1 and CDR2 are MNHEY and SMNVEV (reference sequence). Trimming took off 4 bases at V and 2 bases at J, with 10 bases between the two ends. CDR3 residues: CASSSDRDTDTQYF. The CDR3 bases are TGTGCCAGCAGTTCAGACAGAGACACAGATACGCAGTATTTT.

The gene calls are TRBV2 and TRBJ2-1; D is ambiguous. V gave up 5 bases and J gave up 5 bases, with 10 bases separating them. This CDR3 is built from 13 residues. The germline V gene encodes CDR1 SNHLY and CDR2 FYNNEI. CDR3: CASSFQPNNEQFF. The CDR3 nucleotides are TGTGCCAGCAGTTTCCAACCTAACAATGAGCAGTTCTTC. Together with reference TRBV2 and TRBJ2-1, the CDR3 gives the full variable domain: EPEVTQTPSHQVTQMGQEVILRCVPISNHLYFYWYRQILGQKVEFLVSFYNNEISEKSEIFDDQFSVERPDGSNFTLKIRSTKLEDSAMYFCASSFQPNNEQFFGPGTRLTVL.

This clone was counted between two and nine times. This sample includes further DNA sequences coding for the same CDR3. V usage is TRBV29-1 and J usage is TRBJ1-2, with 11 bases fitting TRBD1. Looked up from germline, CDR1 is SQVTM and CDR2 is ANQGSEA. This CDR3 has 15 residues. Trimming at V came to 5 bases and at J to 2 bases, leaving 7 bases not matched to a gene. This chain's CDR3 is CSVRTGGRWNYGYTF. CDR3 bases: TGCAGCGTTCGGACAGGGGGCCGATGGAACTATGGCTACACCTTC.

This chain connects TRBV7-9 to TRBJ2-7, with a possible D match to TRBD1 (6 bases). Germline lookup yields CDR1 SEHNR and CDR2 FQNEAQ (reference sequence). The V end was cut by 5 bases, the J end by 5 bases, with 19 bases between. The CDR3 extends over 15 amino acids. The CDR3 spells CASSPGQHSLDEQYF. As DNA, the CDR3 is TGTGCCAGCAGCCCCGGACAGCACTCCCTCGACGAGCAGTACTTC.